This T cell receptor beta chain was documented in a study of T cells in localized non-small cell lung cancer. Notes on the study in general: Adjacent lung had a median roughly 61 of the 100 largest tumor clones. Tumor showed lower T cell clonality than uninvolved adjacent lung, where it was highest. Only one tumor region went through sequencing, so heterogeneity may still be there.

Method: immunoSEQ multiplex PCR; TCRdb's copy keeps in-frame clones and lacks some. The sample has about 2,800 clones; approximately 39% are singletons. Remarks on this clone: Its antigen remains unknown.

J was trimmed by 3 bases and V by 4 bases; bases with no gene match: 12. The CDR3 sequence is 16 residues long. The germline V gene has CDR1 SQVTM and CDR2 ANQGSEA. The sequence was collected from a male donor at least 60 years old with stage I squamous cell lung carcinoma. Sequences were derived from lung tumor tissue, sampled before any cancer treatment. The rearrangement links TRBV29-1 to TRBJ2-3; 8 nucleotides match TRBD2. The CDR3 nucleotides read TGCAGCGTTGTTGGTCCCACCCGGGGGGGGACAGATACGCAGTATTTT. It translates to CSVVGPTRGGTDTQYF.